Described below is a single T cell receptor (beta chain) sequence and its context. Its antigen is currently unknown. TCRdb keeps only in-frame clones here, not all; method: immunoSEQ multiplex PCR. The sample has 70,000 to 100,000 clones, approximately 80% seen once. The data derive from a study of OX40 agonist ivuxolimab in advanced cancers. Study in general: Patients were treated with ivuxolimab, an agonistic anti-OX40 (CD134) antibody. Among those enrolled, mean age was approximately 62 years (range 23 to 79) and 75% to 85% were male. Overall study results and limits: Among the nonresponders, some also had low normalized T-cell clonal expansion. The antigen specificity of the peripheral T cells (those that were expanded) was not determined.

Germline V gene lookup returns CDR1 SGHTA and CDR2 FQGNSA. There are 15 residues in the CDR3. V was clipped by 5 bases and J by 7 bases, with 15 bases between them. J is TRBJ1-6 and V is TRBV7-2, with D perhaps TRBD1 (6 bases). Sample: CD4+ or CD8+ T cells sorted from blood, taken in a trial of the OX40 agonist ivuxolimab. The receptor was isolated from an adult with an advanced solid tumor such as melanoma, head and neck, liver or kidney cancer. The CDR3 loop is CASSAWGQPNSPLHF. As DNA, the CDR3 is TGTGCCAGCAGCGCCTGGGGACAACCGAATTCACCCCTCCACTTT. The whole variable domain, filled in from reference TRBV7-2 and TRBJ1-6, reads GAGVSQSPSNKVTEKGKDVELRCDPISGHTALYWYRQSLGQGLEFLIYFQGNSAPDKSGLPSDRFSAERTGGSVSTLTIQRTQQEDSAVYLCASSAWGQPNSPLHFGNGTRLTVT.